This record looks at one T cell receptor beta chain sequence and its context. Its matching antigen is unknown. This entry is derived from a study of identifying expanded T cells in peripheral blood. Study results and limitations: Differentially abundant clones: 0.95 to 1.5 between replicates, approximately 16 at roughly 2 weeks, less than 20 at four.

This CDR3 is 17 amino acids long. Trimming removed 1 base from V and 2 bases from J; junction bases left unmatched: 11. Per germline, CDR1 SGHTA and CDR2 FQGNSA. TCRdb's copy holds only in-frame clones and misses some; the assay was immunoSEQ multiplex PCR. The table lists about 83,000 clones, roughly 90% of them singletons, with 2.8% in the top ten. The V and J genes are TRBV7-2 and TRBJ2-7, with 7 positions matching TRBD2. The material sequenced was blood. The clonotype was recovered from a person aged 18-70 years in good health. The CDR3 DNA sequence: TGTGCCAGCAGCTTAGGGCTCTACACTAGCGACCCCTACGAGCAGTACTTC. It encodes CASSLGLYTSDPYEQYF.